What follows is one T cell receptor beta chain and its context. The data stem from a study of siplizumab effects on memory and regulatory T cells. Clones were read by immunoSEQ multiplex PCR, and TCRdb kept only the in-frame ones, dropping some. The sample has about 120,000 clones; about 94% are singletons. V dropped 0 bases and J dropped 6 bases, with 12 bases sitting between them. The V gene's germline CDR1 is LNHNV and CDR2 YYDKDF (reference sequence). This CDR3 region has 16 residues. Material for sequencing was non-Treg CD4+ T cells sorted from blood. The rearrangement links TRBV15 to TRBJ1-6; D possibly corresponds to TRBD1 (6 bases). This TCR was recovered from a human donor in good health. The CDR3 spells CATSRDLLDSNSPLHF. In nucleotides, the CDR3 is TGTGCCACCAGCAGAGACCTATTGGACAGTAATTCACCCCTCCACTTT. The variable domain in full, with the rest retrieved from reference TRBV15 and TRBJ1-6, is DAMVIQNPRYQVTQFGKPVTLSCSQTLNHNVMYWYQQKSSQAPKLLFHYYDKDFNNEADTPDNFQSRRPNTSFCFLDIRSPGLGDTAMYLCATSRDLLDSNSPLHFGNGTRLTVT.